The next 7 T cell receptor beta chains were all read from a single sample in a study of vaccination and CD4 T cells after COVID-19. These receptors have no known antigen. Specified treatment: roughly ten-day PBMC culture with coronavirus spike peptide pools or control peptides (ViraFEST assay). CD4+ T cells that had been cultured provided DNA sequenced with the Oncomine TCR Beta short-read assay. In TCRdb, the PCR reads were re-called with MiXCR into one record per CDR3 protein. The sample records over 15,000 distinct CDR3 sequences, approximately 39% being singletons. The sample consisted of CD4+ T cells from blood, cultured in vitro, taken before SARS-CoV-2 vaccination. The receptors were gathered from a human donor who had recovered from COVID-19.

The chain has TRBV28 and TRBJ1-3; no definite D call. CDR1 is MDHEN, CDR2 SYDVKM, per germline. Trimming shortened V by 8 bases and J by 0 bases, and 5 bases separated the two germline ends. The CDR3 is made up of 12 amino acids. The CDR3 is CASGSSGNTIYF. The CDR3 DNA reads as TGTGCCAGCGGGTCCTCTGGAAACACCATATATTTT.

The CDR3 loop reads CSASRDRDQPQHF. CDR3 sequence (DNA): TGCAGTGCTAGCCGGGACAGGGACCAGCCCCAGCATTTT. The chain combines TRBV20-1 with TRBJ1-5; 9 nucleotides match TRBD1. The CDR3 spans 13 residues. The ends lost 3 bases at V and 7 bases at J; junction bases unmatched: 4. Germline V lookup: CDR1 DFQATT, CDR2 SNEGSKA (reference sequence).

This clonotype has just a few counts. The CDR3 protein is CASSYWEIGELFF. For the CDR3, the DNA is TGTGCCAGCAGTTACTGGGAAATCGGGGAGCTGTTTTTT. The genes are TRBV6-2 or TRBV6-3 and TRBJ2-2; no reliable D call. Germline lookup yields CDR1 MNHEY and CDR2 SVGEGT. Trimming left V 1 base short and J 7 bases short, with 7 bases between. The CDR3 length is 13 residues.

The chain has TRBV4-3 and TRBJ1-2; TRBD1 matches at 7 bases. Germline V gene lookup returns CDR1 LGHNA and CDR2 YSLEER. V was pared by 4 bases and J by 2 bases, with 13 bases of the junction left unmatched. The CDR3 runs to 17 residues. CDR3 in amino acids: CASSRGLGTATNYGYTF. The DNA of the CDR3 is TGCGCCAGCAGCCGCGGTCTGGGGACAGCAACAAACTATGGCTACACCTTC.

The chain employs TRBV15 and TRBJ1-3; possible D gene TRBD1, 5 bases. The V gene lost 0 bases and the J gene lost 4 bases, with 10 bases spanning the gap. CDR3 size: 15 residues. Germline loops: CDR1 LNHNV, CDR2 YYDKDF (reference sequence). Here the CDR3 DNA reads TGTGCCACCAGCAGAGATCCGGGGGAGGGAAACACCATATATTTT. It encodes CATSRDPGEGNTIYF.

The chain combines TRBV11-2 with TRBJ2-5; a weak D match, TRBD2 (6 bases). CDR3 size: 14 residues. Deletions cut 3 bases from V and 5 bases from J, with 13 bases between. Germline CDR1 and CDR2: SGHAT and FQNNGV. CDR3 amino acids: CASSFRRGRETQYF. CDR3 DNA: TGTGCCAGCAGCTTTCGGAGAGGGAGGGAGACCCAGTACTTC.

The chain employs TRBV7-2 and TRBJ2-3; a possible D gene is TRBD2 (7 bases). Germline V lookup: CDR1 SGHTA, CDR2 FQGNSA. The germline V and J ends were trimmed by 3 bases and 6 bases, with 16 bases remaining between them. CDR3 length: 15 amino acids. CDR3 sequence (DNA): TGTGCCAGCAGCTTTGGCGGAAGGGGGGGGGATACGCAGTATTTT. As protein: CASSFGGRGGDTQYF.